This T cell receptor (beta chain) was identified during a study of response to subunit inactivated influenza vaccine. Study results and limitations: T cells newly recruited by each seasonal influenza vaccination are few, the authors suggested.

As concerns this clonotype: Its antigen is unidentified.

Germline V gene sequence: CDR1 DFQATT, CDR2 SNEGSKA (reference sequence). V lost 4 bases and J lost 0, with 7 bases in between. The CDR3 has 14 amino acids. TCRdb re-derived calls from the RT-PCR reads in MiXCR, one entry per CDR3 protein. The table lists under 800,000 distinct CDR3 sequences, about 15% of them singletons. Sequenced material: PBMCs from blood, taken approximately 15 days before vaccination. This receptor was obtained from a man in his fifties or sixties who received an inactivated influenza vaccine. The chain links TRBV20-1 to TRBJ1-6; maybe TRBD1 (5 bases). CDR3 region: CSAMGRSYNSPLHF. CDR3 nucleotide sequence: TGCAGTGCTATGGGGCGCTCCTATAATTCACCCCTCCACTTT.